What follows is one T cell receptor beta chain and its context. Its antigen remains unidentified. The record has no base qualities; no much larger clone is one base away. The immunoSEQ Assay was used to sequence TCRbeta CDR3 regions. After extraction, genomic DNA underwent amplification by bias-controlled multiplex PCR, followed by high-throughput sequencing. Per the source publication's procedure: To quantify the absolute abundance of each unique TCRbeta CDR3 region, sequences were collapsed and filtered. Usable DNA was measured by amplifying reference genes present in all nucleated cells, and TCRbeta template counts were normalized to that usable DNA to estimate T cell fraction. Repertoire TCRs were annotated as SARS-CoV-2-specific when V gene, CDR3 amino acid sequence and J gene were exactly matched to a known reactive TCR set. MIRA supplied the reference SARS-CoV-2 TCR set, which was filtered for enrichment in COVID-19-positive ImmuneCODE repertoires so that public or cross-reactive TCRs were removed. Using the MIRA antigens, annotated TCRs were further analysed by specific ORF or by position within an ORF. Depth was the summed frequency of annotated unique rearrangements, while breadth was defined as annotated unique rearrangements over total unique productive rearrangements. TCR breadth was compared between groups using two-sided Wilcoxon rank-sum tests. TCRdb took this table from immuneACCESS and kept in-frame rearrangements with V and J called. Such tables lack part of the clones; where checked against another copy, unresolved V genes explain under half of the gap, and the rest is unexplained. The V and J calls and clone size were taken over from that table, and D and trimming were inferred from the DNA. The sample table records about 420,000 clones; around 87% of these occur just once. The ten biggest clones cover less than 4.5% of the sample.

This record belongs to a study of Ad26.COV2.S vaccination and SARS-CoV-2 variants (dated by TCRdb to the early 2020s). Study-level background: Vaccine-arm donors were drawn from COV1001, a multicentre, randomized, double-blind, placebo-controlled phase I-IIa trial of Ad26.COV2.S in healthy adults. Ad26.COV2.S was given intramuscularly at 5x10^10 or 1x10^11 viral particles, as a single shot or as two shots 56 days apart. A total of approximately 30 samples were included in the TCR-sequenced set, comprising around 19 Ad26.COV2.S vaccine recipients, 5 placebo recipients and 8 SARS-CoV-2 convalescent individuals. Blinding of investigators to trial group allocation was maintained during experiments and outcome assessment. Participants in the trial were split at random into five groups of five each, receiving low-dose or high-dose Ad26.COV2.S once or twice, or else placebo on both occasions. TCRbeta repertoire sequencing served as the tool for gauging how specific and how broad the SARS-CoV-2-reactive T cell receptors were following Ad26.COV2.S vaccination. Beyond this particular receptor, the publication reports: After vaccination, spike-specific CD8+ and CD4+ T cell responses were reported to show substantial breadth. According to the authors, total T cell responses may have been underestimated by the TCR breadth and depth analyses. The study lacked the statistical power to compare responses across vaccine doses or regimens. Comparable non-spike TCR breadth was observed between vaccine and placebo recipients, consistent with only spike being contained in the vaccine. Compared with placebo recipients, Ad26.COV2.S recipients showed higher spike-specific TCR breadth (P = 0.0014).

Compared with germline, V lacks 3 bases and J lacks 5 bases; bases without a gene match: 5. CDR1 and CDR2 are drawn from the germline V gene (reference sequence): MNHEY, SMNVEV. From its cysteine to its phenylalanine, the CDR3 spans 15 amino acids. Only the CDR3 DNA is retained, 45 bases long and in frame from the first base. The treatment or condition label for this specimen denotes: some 20 received Ad26.COV2.S at low or high dose, single or two shots; about 5 received placebo; per-sample allocation not given. Repertoires of vaccine and placebo recipients were sequenced from samples taken on day 63 after the first injection. In Cohort 1b, 25 or so adults aged 18-55 years were enrolled at a single site in Boston, USA, between 29 July and 7 August 2020. Ad26.COV2.S consisted of a replication-incompetent adenovirus type 26 vector by which a prefusion-stabilized SARS-CoV-2 spike protein from the original Wuhan strain was expressed.

The chain links TRBV27 with TRBJ2-1, and 9 bases in between align with TRBD2. Specimen: peripheral blood, collected in a trial of Ad26.COV2.S vaccine versus placebo. This TCR was recovered from a person aged 18 to 65 who received the Ad26.COV2.S COVID-19 vaccine or a placebo. This receptor carries the CDR3 CASSLTSGVNNEQFF. The nucleotides are TGTGCCAGCAGTTTGACTAGCGGAGTAAACAATGAGCAGTTCTTC.